The next 16 T cell receptor beta chains were all read from a single sample in a study of OX40 agonist ivuxolimab in advanced cancers. TCRdb keeps only in-frame clones here, not all; method: immunoSEQ multiplex PCR. The sample consists of about 19,000 clones, roughly 89% of them appearing once. Sample: CD4+ or CD8+ T cells sorted from blood, taken in a trial of the OX40 agonist ivuxolimab. Receptors were obtained from an adult with an advanced solid tumor such as melanoma, head and neck, liver or kidney cancer.

The rearrangement links TRBV25-1 to TRBJ2-1; 7 bases fit TRBD2. The ends lost 3 bases at V and 3 bases at J; junction bases unmatched: 2. CDR1 is MGHDK, CDR2 SYGVNS, per germline. The CDR3 is made up of 14 amino acids. In DNA form, the CDR3 reads TGTGCCAGCAGTGACCAGCGGGACTACAATGAGCAGTTCTTC. This codes for CASSDQRDYNEQFF.

The chain carries TRBV10-2 and TRBJ2-7; D remains ambiguous. The germline CDR1 and CDR2 sequences are WSHSY and SAAADI. This CDR3 spans 12 amino acids. V lost 4 bases and J lost 0, with 4 bases in between. The chain's CDR3 is CASSGLSYEQYF. CDR3 sequence (DNA): TGCGCCAGCAGTGGACTCTCCTACGAGCAGTACTTC.

This chain links TRBV11-2 with TRBJ2-2; D remains ambiguous. Germline CDR1 SGHAT, CDR2 FQNNGV. The CDR3 spans 13 residues. Trimming left V 6 bases short and J 2 bases short, with 7 bases between. CDR3 nucleotides: TGTGCCAGCAGTTGGAGCAACACCGGGGAGCTGTTTTTT. This translates into CASSWSNTGELFF.

The V call is TRBV7-9, the J call TRBJ1-2; D is uncertain. Per the germline V gene, CDR1 is SEHNR and CDR2 is FQNEAQ (reference sequence). CDR3 length: 15 residues. Trimming stripped 6 bases from V and 5 bases from J, with 19 bases between. CDR3 in amino acids: CASSPTPGTLYGYTF. CDR3 nucleotides: TGTGCCAGCAGTCCGACCCCCGGAACCTTATATGGCTACACCTTC.

With regard to this clone: A read error may produce the germline difference seen at one junction end. The chain has TRBV15 and TRBJ2-2, with 8 nucleotides matching TRBD1. The CDR3 runs 16 residues. In germline, CDR1 is LNHNV, CDR2 YYDKDF (reference sequence). For the CDR3, the DNA is TGTGCCGCCAGCAGCCAGGGGGCCCCGAAATCCGGGGAGCTGTTTTTT. Encoded protein: CAASSQGAPKSGELFF.

The rearrangement uses TRBV9 and TRBJ2-1; TRBD2 aligns across 8 bases. V shed 3 bases and J 6 bases; nucleotides not matched to a gene: 2. Germline V gene lookup returns CDR1 SGDLS and CDR2 YYNGEE. CDR3 length: 13 residues. Here the CDR3 reads CASSEGLVNEQFF. CDR3 bases: TGTGCCAGCAGCGAGGGACTAGTCAATGAGCAGTTCTTC.

J is TRBJ2-2 and V is TRBV9; tentative D call: TRBD1 (5 bases). This CDR3 comprises 16 residues. CDR1 and CDR2 from the germline V gene are SGDLS and YYNGEE. The V end was cut by 6 bases, the J end by 0 bases, with 15 bases between. This CDR3 reads CASTLGAVPNTGELFF. The CDR3 DNA follows: TGTGCCAGCACTCTAGGGGCGGTCCCGAACACCGGGGAGCTGTTTTTT.

V and J are TRBV11-1 and TRBJ2-7, with D maybe TRBD2 (6 bases). V was trimmed by 7 bases and J by 3 bases, leaving 19 bases between them. CDR1 is SGHAT, CDR2 FQDESV, per germline (reference sequence). This CDR3 has 15 amino acids. CDR3 protein: CASTPLGASDYEQYF. The CDR3 DNA is TGTGCCAGCACCCCATTAGGCGCTAGCGACTACGAGCAGTACTTC.

The chain links TRBV15 to TRBJ2-3; 8 nucleotides line up with TRBD2. CDR1 is LNHNV, CDR2 YYDKDF, per germline (reference sequence). The ends lost 3 bases at V and 1 base at J; junction bases unmatched: 0. The length of the CDR3 is 14 residues. The CDR3 DNA is TGTGCCACCAGCAGGACTAGCGGCACAGATACGCAGTATTTT. This translates into CATSRTSGTDTQYF.

The rearrangement joins TRBV7-9 to TRBJ2-7; D gene unclear. Germline-derived CDR1 and CDR2 are SEHNR and FQNEAQ (reference sequence). The CDR3 extends over 15 amino acids. V lost 5 bases and J 5 bases, leaving 19 bases between the germline ends. As DNA, the CDR3 is TGTGCCAGCAGCCTGTCCTACGTAACAAATGACGAGCAGTACTTC. Its protein product is CASSLSYVTNDEQYF.

This sequence joins TRBV7-3 and TRBJ2-3, with 8 bases matching TRBD2. CDR1 is SGHTA, CDR2 FQGTGA, per germline. This CDR3 has 15 amino acids. The trim removed 8 bases at V and 0 bases at J, leaving 7 bases unmatched. CDR3 in amino acids: CASAISGASTDTQYF. CDR3 nucleotide sequence: TGTGCCAGCGCGATTAGCGGGGCTAGCACAGATACGCAGTATTTT.

The chain joins TRBV29-1 to TRBJ2-1, with a weak D call TRBD1 (6 bases). The CDR3 runs 13 residues. Germline V gene lookup returns CDR1 SQVTM and CDR2 ANQGSEA. V was shortened by 8 bases and J by 1 base, with 12 bases between the two germline ends. The CDR3 DNA follows: TGCAGCCAGACCCAGGGGTCCTACAATGAGCAGTTCTTC. Its protein product is CSQTQGSYNEQFF.

The chain joins TRBV19 to TRBJ1-2; 7 nucleotides line up with TRBD1. Germline loops: CDR1 LNHDA, CDR2 SQIVND (reference sequence). CDR3 length equals 12 residues. V was clipped by 7 bases and J by 4 bases; unmatched bases: 3. This chain's CDR3 is CASTGTVYGYTF. In DNA, the CDR3 is TGTGCCAGTACCGGGACAGTCTATGGCTACACCTTC.

The rearrangement joins TRBV19 to TRBJ2-1; tentatively, D is TRBD2 (6 bases). The germline CDR1 and CDR2 sequences are LNHDA and SQIVND (reference sequence). V gave up 8 bases and J gave up 1 base, with 15 bases separating them. This CDR3 has 15 amino acids. The CDR3 reads CASSSEPLSYNEQFF. The CDR3, as DNA: TGTGCCAGTTCTAGCGAACCCCTTTCCTACAATGAGCAGTTCTTC.

The chain uses TRBV4-1 and TRBJ2-7, with 7 bases identical to TRBD1. Trimming at V came to 4 bases and at J to 4 bases, leaving 7 bases not matched to a gene. Germline CDR1 and CDR2: MGHRA and YSYEKL. The CDR3 spans 14 residues. For the CDR3, the DNA is TGCGCCAGCAGCCCCACAAGGGGGCTATACGAGCAGTACTTC. Translating it yields CASSPTRGLYEQYF.

The chain uses TRBV7-9 and TRBJ1-4; D call uncertain. This CDR3 region has 15 residues. V was cut by 4 bases and J by 4 bases, with 13 bases left in between. Looked up from germline, CDR1 is SEHNR and CDR2 is FQNEAQ (reference sequence). Written as DNA, the CDR3 is TGTGCCAGCAGCTCAGCAGAAAGTGGTAATGAAAAACTGTTTTTT. It codes for CASSSAESGNEKLFF.